The 9 T cell receptor beta chains listed next were all sequenced from one sample in a study of T cell responses to AZD1222 COVID-19 vaccine. Only in-frame clones appear in the TCRdb table, and some are missing; sequencing was by immunoSEQ multiplex PCR. The profile shows roughly 93,000 clones, around 89% of them singletons. Sample: peripheral blood, taken on day 0 of AZD1222 vaccination. The receptor source for this set is an adult in good health.

The J gene is TRBJ2-3, the V gene TRBV10-3, with 9 bases that match TRBD2. This CDR3 contains 14 residues. J lost 6 bases, V lost 7 bases, and 8 bases had no gene match. In germline, CDR1 is ENHRY, CDR2 SYGVKD. Written as DNA, the CDR3 is TGTGCCATCACCGGCGGGGGGGATGGGGATACGCAGTATTTT. It codes for CAITGGGDGDTQYF.

V and J are TRBV6-5 and TRBJ1-6, with a weak D call TRBD1 (5 bases). Deletions cut 3 bases from V and 10 bases from J, with 10 bases between. Germline-derived CDR1 and CDR2 are MNHEY and SVGAGI. The CDR3 runs to 13 residues. The CDR3 nucleotides are TGTGCCAGCAGTTATCGGGGGGACTCACCCCTCCACTTT. It yields the protein CASSYRGDSPLHF.

This rearrangement joins TRBV5-1 to TRBJ2-1, with TRBD1 matching 7 bases. CDR3 length equals 17 residues. CDR1 SGHRS and CDR2 YFSETQ come from the germline V gene. Losses at the gene ends were 0 bases for V and 0 bases for J; bases not matched to a gene: 6. The CDR3 protein is CASSLVPGGSSYNEQFF. Written as DNA, the CDR3 is TGCGCCAGCAGCTTGGTGCCAGGGGGTAGCTCCTACAATGAGCAGTTCTTC.

This chain uses TRBV14 with TRBJ1-1; D is possibly TRBD1 (5 bases). Per germline, CDR1 SGHDN and CDR2 FVKESK. With 4 bases removed from V and 1 base from J, the gap between germline ends came to 16 bases. CDR3 length equals 16 residues. DNA for the CDR3: TGTGCCAGCAGCCCTCTTGGGGGTGCAGGGAACACTGAAGCTTTCTTT. Protein sequence: CASSPLGGAGNTEAFF.

The genes are TRBV6-6 and TRBJ1-6; D possibly corresponds to TRBD1 (5 bases). V gave up 2 bases and J gave up 3 bases, with 5 bases separating them. Germline CDR1 MNHNY, CDR2 SVGAGI (reference sequence). The CDR3 totals 14 residues. CDR3 residues: CASSYQGYNSPLHF. In DNA form, the CDR3 reads TGTGCCAGCAGTTACCAGGGCTATAATTCACCCCTCCACTTT.

The chain links TRBV20-1 to TRBJ1-4; D unresolved. The CDR3 covers 11 residues. Germline V CDR1 and CDR2: DFQATT, SNEGSKA (reference sequence). V was cut by 4 bases and J by 6 bases, with 6 bases left in between. This chain's CDR3 is CSANGDEKLFF. The DNA for the CDR3 is TGCAGTGCTAACGGTGATGAAAAACTGTTTTTT.

The gene calls are TRBV5-1 and TRBJ1-4; tentative D call: TRBD1 (5 bases). Per germline, CDR1 SGHRS and CDR2 YFSETQ. Trimming removed 5 bases at V and 7 bases at J, with 15 bases between. This CDR3 region has 14 residues. The CDR3 loop reads CASSLQGFGEKLFF. Here the CDR3 DNA reads TGCGCCAGCAGTCTCCAGGGTTTCGGTGAAAAACTGTTTTTT.

The chain links TRBV9 to TRBJ1-2; D gene uncertain. V was trimmed by 4 bases and J by 7 bases, leaving 14 bases between them. The germline CDR1 and CDR2 sequences are SGDLS and YYNGEE. The CDR3 runs to 13 residues. The CDR3 DNA follows: TGTGCCAGCAGCTCCCTCGCGGACGGTGGCTACACCTTC. This encodes CASSSLADGGYTF.

The rearrangement uses TRBV5-1 and TRBJ1-1; a weak D match, TRBD1 (6 bases). V dropped 3 bases and J dropped 11 bases, with 17 bases sitting between them. The CDR3 contains 13 residues. From germline, CDR1 is SGHRS and CDR2 YFSETQ. The CDR3 DNA follows: TGCGCCAGCAGCTCGCCGGGACAATCTCGGGCTTTCTTT. As protein: CASSSPGQSRAFF.